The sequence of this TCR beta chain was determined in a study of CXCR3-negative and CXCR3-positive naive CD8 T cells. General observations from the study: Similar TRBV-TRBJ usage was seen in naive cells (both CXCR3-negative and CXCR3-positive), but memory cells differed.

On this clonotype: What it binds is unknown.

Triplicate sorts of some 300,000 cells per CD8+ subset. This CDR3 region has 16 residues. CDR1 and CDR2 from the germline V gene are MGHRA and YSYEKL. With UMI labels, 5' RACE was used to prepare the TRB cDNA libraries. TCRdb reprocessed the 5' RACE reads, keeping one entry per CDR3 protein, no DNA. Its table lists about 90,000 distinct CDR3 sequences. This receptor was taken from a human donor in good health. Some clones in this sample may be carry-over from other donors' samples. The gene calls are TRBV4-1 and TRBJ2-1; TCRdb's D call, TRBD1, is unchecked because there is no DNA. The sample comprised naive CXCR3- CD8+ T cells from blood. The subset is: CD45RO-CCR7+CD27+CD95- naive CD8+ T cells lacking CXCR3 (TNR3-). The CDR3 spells CASSQPTTGHYNEQFF.